This passage covers 26 T cell receptor beta chains from one sample sequenced in a study of CD8+CD57+ T cells in acquired aplastic anemia. Genomic DNA, serving as template, underwent TCR beta VDJ and CDR3 profiling. TCRdb called the reads again in MiXCR, with one record for every CDR3 protein. The table shows about 98,000 distinct CDR3 sequences, with 55% to 80% occurring only once. Before being chosen for sequencing, patients had shown CD8+CD57+ cell expansion by flow cytometry. The sample was sorted CD4+, CD8+, or CD8+CD57+ T cells (not recorded which) from PBMCs. The receptors stem from a human donor with aplastic anemia.

This clonotype was seen a handful of times. In nucleotides, the CDR3 is TGCAGTGCTATAGTTGTCGGGGAGCTGTTTTTT. Translation: CSAIVVGELFF. V gene TRBV20-1 combines with J gene TRBJ2-2; D ambiguous. V was trimmed by 4 bases and J by 7 bases, leaving 7 bases between them. Germline CDR1 is DFQATT and CDR2 is SNEGSKA (reference sequence). The CDR3 spans 11 residues.

This chain uses TRBV6-4 with TRBJ2-5; D possibly corresponds to TRBD2 (6 bases). This CDR3 spans 14 amino acids. V lost 2 bases, J lost 2 bases, and 9 bases lay in between. The germline CDR1 and CDR2 sequences are MRHNA and SNTAGT. This chain's CDR3 is CASSDRGLQETQYF. Here the CDR3 DNA reads TGTGCCAGCAGTGACCGCGGACTACAAGAGACCCAGTACTTC.

V and J are TRBV15 and TRBJ2-7; the D is unclear. V dropped 0 bases and J dropped 0 bases, with 3 bases sitting between them. Per germline, CDR1 LNHNV and CDR2 YYDKDF (reference sequence). There are 13 residues in the CDR3. The CDR3 region has the DNA TGTGCCACCAGCAGAGAGGACTCCTACGAGCAGTACTTC. Its protein product is CATSREDSYEQYF.

This chain joins TRBV29-1 and TRBJ2-5; no reliable D call. The CDR3 has 10 residues. Germline V lookup: CDR1 SQVTM, CDR2 ANQGSEA. CDR3 region: CSAGWETQYF. CDR3 coding DNA: TGCAGTGCTGGTTGGGAGACCCAGTACTTC.

The rearrangement uses TRBV20-1 and TRBJ2-3; 8 nucleotides match TRBD2. The junction had 12 bases not matched to a gene; V was cut back by 0 bases and J by 1 base. Germline CDR1 is DFQATT and CDR2 is SNEGSKA (reference sequence). The length of the CDR3 is 18 residues. CDR3 protein: CSARDPPVSGTRTDTQYF. CDR3 coding DNA: TGCAGTGCTAGAGATCCCCCCGTTAGCGGGACTCGCACAGATACGCAGTATTTT.

The V and J genes are TRBV2 and TRBJ1-1; D might be TRBD1 (6 bases). The CDR3 runs to 16 residues. Trimming shortened V by 8 bases and J by 1 base, and 20 bases separated the two germline ends. CDR1 SNHLY and CDR2 FYNNEI come from the germline V gene. The CDR3 spells CASEAGVWGANTEAFF. CDR3 nucleotides: TGTGCCAGCGAGGCGGGAGTATGGGGGGCGAACACTGAAGCTTTCTTT.

This clonotype appeared a single time. V usage is TRBV10-3 and J usage is TRBJ2-3, with 10 bases matching TRBD2. Germline-derived CDR1 and CDR2 are ENHRY and SYGVKD. The J segment lost 3 bases and the V segment lost 7 bases, leaving 7 bases of the junction unmatched. The CDR3 spans 15 residues. CDR3: CAIKPSGSNTDTQYF. CDR3 nucleotide sequence: TGTGCCATCAAACCTAGCGGGAGTAATACAGATACGCAGTATTTT.

There are many counts of this clonotype. The chain links TRBV6-5 to TRBJ1-2; D is unclear. Per the germline V gene, CDR1 is MNHEY and CDR2 is SVGAGI. CDR3 length equals 17 residues. Trimming left V 2 bases short and J 4 bases short, with 20 bases between. The CDR3 sequence is CASSYGFLEGSRYGYTF. In DNA, the CDR3 is TGTGCCAGCAGTTACGGGTTTTTGGAGGGCTCACGCTATGGCTACACCTTC.

J is TRBJ1-2 and V is TRBV7-9; no definite D call. Germline V lookup: CDR1 SEHNR, CDR2 FQNEAQ (reference sequence). Trimming removed 0 bases at V and 6 bases at J, with 5 bases between. This CDR3 contains 12 residues. CDR3 DNA sequence: TGTGCCAGCAGCTTAGCTGGGGATGGCTACACCTTC. Its protein product is CASSLAGDGYTF.

Concerning this clonotype itself: The limits of the CDR3 on the DNA are not certain, so only TCRdb's listed CDR3 is given. The chain couples TRBV2 to TRBJ2-5; the DNA was not used to check the table's D call, TRBD1. Per the germline V gene, CDR1 is SNHLY and CDR2 is FYNNEI. The CDR3 spans 11 amino acids, including both terminal residues. CDR3 region: CASSVGTGAYF.

V usage is TRBV10-3 and J usage is TRBJ1-2; D is uncertain. Germline V gene data show CDR1 as ENHRY and CDR2 as SYGVKD. V lost 8 bases, J lost 8 bases, and 18 bases lay in between. The CDR3 totals 13 residues. In DNA form, the CDR3 reads TGTGCCATCTCGGCACAGACCACTAGCGGCTACACCTTC. Amino acids: CAISAQTTSGYTF.

With regard to this clonotype: The conserved phenylalanine or tryptophan is not found at the CDR3 terminus, so this likely reflects a read error. The rearrangement links TRBV20-1 to TRBJ2-5; D perhaps matches TRBD2 (7 bases). Germline V lookup: CDR1 DFQATT, CDR2 SNEGSKA (reference sequence). The V end lost 3 bases, the J end lost 2 bases, and 13 bases lay between the germline ends. The length of the CDR3 is 14 residues. The CDR3 reads CSASKGGEQETQYS. The CDR3 DNA reads TGCAGTGCTAGTAAGGGGGGGGAACAAGAGACCCAGTACTCC.

The chain joins TRBV6-1 to TRBJ1-6; a possible D gene is TRBD1 (5 bases). CDR3 length: 15 amino acids. V lost 4 bases, J lost 10 bases, and 17 bases lay in between. Germline loops: CDR1 MNHNS, CDR2 SASEGT. The CDR3 nucleotides read TGTGCCAGCAGTGCGATTGACGGGGCCGGCTCACCCCTCCACTTT. Its translation is CASSAIDGAGSPLHF.

The chain has TRBV7-2 and TRBJ1-4; TRBD1 might be the D (5 bases). Trimming left V 0 bases short and J 14 bases short, with 13 bases between. This CDR3 contains 13 residues. CDR1 is SGHTA and CDR2 is FQGNSA in the germline V gene. The CDR3 sequence is CASSLARRAGLFF. The CDR3 coding sequence is TGTGCCAGCAGCTTAGCTCGTCGGGCAGGGCTGTTTTTT.

This clonotype appeared many times. The chain recombines TRBV29-1 with TRBJ2-6; 9 nucleotides agree with TRBD1. The length of the CDR3 is 17 residues. Germline V gene lookup returns CDR1 SQVTM and CDR2 ANQGSEA. V lost 4 bases, J lost 1 base, and 8 bases stayed unmatched. DNA of the CDR3: TGCAGCGTTGTAACGCGGGACAGGGCGTCTGGGGCCAACGTCCTGACTTTC. It is translated as CSVVTRDRASGANVLTF.

The chain combines TRBV13 with TRBJ2-3; TRBD2 matches 10 bases. Germline V gene lookup returns CDR1 PRHDT and CDR2 FYEKMQ (reference sequence). The CDR3 runs 14 residues. V lost 10 bases, J lost 2 bases, and 6 bases stayed unmatched. The CDR3 spells CATLAGGNTDTQYF. The CDR3 bases are TGTGCCACCTTAGCGGGGGGTAACACAGATACGCAGTATTTT.

This clonotype was recorded once. This chain connects TRBV25-1 to TRBJ1-1, with D tentatively TRBD1 (6 bases). Trimming stripped 6 bases from V and 5 bases from J, with 19 bases between. The germline V gene has CDR1 MGHDK and CDR2 SYGVNS. This CDR3 comprises 15 residues. The CDR3 coding sequence is TGTGCCAGCAGAGACGCAGGGGCTCGAGGTACTGAAGCTTTCTTT. Amino acid sequence: CASRDAGARGTEAFF.

The V call is TRBV19, the J call TRBJ1-5; no definite D call. The germline gives CDR1 LNHDA, CDR2 SQIVND (reference sequence). The germline V and J ends were trimmed by 4 bases and 2 bases, with 12 bases remaining between them. The length of the CDR3 is 15 residues. The CDR3: CASSTLYDRNQPQHF. CDR3 nucleotide sequence: TGTGCCAGTAGTACTCTCTACGATCGCAATCAGCCCCAGCATTTT.

This clonotype was picked up many times. The rearrangement links TRBV20-1 to TRBJ2-1; tentatively, D is TRBD1 (5 bases). The germline V and J ends were trimmed by 6 bases and 2 bases, with 17 bases remaining between them. The CDR3 contains 15 residues. Germline V gene data show CDR1 as DFQATT and CDR2 as SNEGSKA (reference sequence). The CDR3 DNA follows: TGCAGTGCCCCAGGGCGGCCCGACACCTACAATGAGCAGTTCTTC. Residues: CSAPGRPDTYNEQFF.

This clonotype was observed many times. The chain is built from TRBV14 and TRBJ2-4; 7 nucleotides line up with TRBD2. Looked up from germline, CDR1 is SGHDN and CDR2 is FVKESK. The trim removed 1 base at V and 2 bases at J, leaving 2 bases unmatched. CDR3 size: 15 residues. CDR3 amino acids: CASSQVGTTKNIQYF. For the CDR3, the DNA is TGTGCCAGCAGCCAAGTGGGGACTACCAAAAACATTCAGTACTTC.

V gene TRBV6-5 combines with J gene TRBJ2-2, with TRBD2 matching 9 bases. J was trimmed by 5 bases and V by 5 bases; bases with no gene match: 9. The V gene's germline CDR1 is MNHEY and CDR2 SVGAGI. The CDR3 contains 16 residues. The DNA of the CDR3 is TGTGCCAGCAGTAACCCAGGGACTAGCTCTACCGGGGAGCTGTTTTTT. Translating it yields CASSNPGTSSTGELFF.

The chain is built from TRBV7-2 and TRBJ1-1; possible D gene TRBD1, 6 bases. V lost 0 bases, J lost 7 bases, and 6 bases lay in between. In germline, CDR1 is SGHTA, CDR2 FQGNSA. This CDR3 contains 12 residues. CDR3 DNA: TGTGCCAGCAGCTTAGCGACAGGTGAAGCTTTCTTT. This gives the protein CASSLATGEAFF.

The chain uses TRBV19 and TRBJ2-5; 12 bases align to TRBD1. The CDR3 is 14 amino acids. Losses at the gene ends were 9 bases for V and 4 bases for J; bases not matched to a gene: 6. Germline V gene data show CDR1 as LNHDA and CDR2 as SQIVND (reference sequence). CDR3 coding DNA: TGTGCCAGCTACCGGGACAGGGGGCCAGAGACCCAGTACTTC. Encoded protein: CASYRDRGPETQYF.

The chain recombines TRBV7-9 with TRBJ2-7; D remains ambiguous. From germline, CDR1 is SEHNR and CDR2 FQNEAQ (reference sequence). This CDR3 comprises 13 residues. V was cut by 2 bases and J by 0 bases, with 5 bases left in between. The CDR3 protein is CASSLPTSYEQYF. CDR3 bases: TGTGCCAGCAGCTTACCTACCTCCTACGAGCAGTACTTC.

V usage is TRBV10-3 and J usage is TRBJ1-1; D call uncertain. Germline CDR1 ENHRY, CDR2 SYGVKD. The ends were cut back, 4 bases at V and 4 bases at J, with 13 bases in the middle. CDR3 size: 14 residues. CDR3 sequence: CAISALGGGTEAFF. The CDR3 DNA sequence: TGTGCCATCAGTGCCCTAGGTGGCGGCACTGAAGCTTTCTTT.

V usage is TRBV5-5 and J usage is TRBJ2-5; unclear D gene. Deletions cut 0 bases from V and 5 bases from J, with 11 bases between. CDR3 size: 14 residues. Germline CDR1 SGHKS, CDR2 YYEKEE (reference sequence). The CDR3 DNA reads as TGTGCCAGCAGCTTGGTGGTTAGCCATGAGACCCAGTACTTC. Encoded protein: CASSLVVSHETQYF.